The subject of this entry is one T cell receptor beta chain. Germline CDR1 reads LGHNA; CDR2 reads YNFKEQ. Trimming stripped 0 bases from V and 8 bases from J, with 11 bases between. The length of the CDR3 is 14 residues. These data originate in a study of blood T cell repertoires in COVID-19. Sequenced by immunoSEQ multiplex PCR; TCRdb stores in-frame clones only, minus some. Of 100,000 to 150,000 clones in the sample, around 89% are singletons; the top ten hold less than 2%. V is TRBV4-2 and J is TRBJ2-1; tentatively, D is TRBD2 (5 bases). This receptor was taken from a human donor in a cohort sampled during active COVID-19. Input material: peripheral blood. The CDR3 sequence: CASSQEGSGYEQFF. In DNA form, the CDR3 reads TGTGCCAGCAGCCAAGAAGGCAGCGGTTATGAGCAGTTCTTC.